This passage covers 23 T cell receptor beta chains from one sample sequenced in a study of T cell responses to AZD1222 COVID-19 vaccine. Clones were sequenced by immunoSEQ multiplex PCR, and TCRdb holds only the in-frame ones, with some missing. The sample has 180,000 or so clones; around 89% are singletons. This specimen was peripheral blood, taken 28 days after the second AZD1222 dose. The receptors come from an adult who received the AZD1222 COVID-19 vaccine.

V is TRBV7-2 and J is TRBJ1-6, with 7 bases identical to TRBD1. CDR1 is SGHTA, CDR2 FQGNSA, per germline. V lost 2 bases, J lost 5 bases, and 3 bases stayed unmatched. The CDR3 totals 15 residues. For the CDR3, the DNA is TGTGCCAGCAGCTTACCACAGGGGAATAATTCACCCCTCCACTTT. Protein sequence: CASSLPQGNNSPLHF.

The chain couples TRBV10-2 to TRBJ2-7, with D perhaps matching TRBD1 (5 bases). V was trimmed by 3 bases and J by 1 base, leaving 13 bases between them. Germline V gene lookup returns CDR1 WSHSY and CDR2 SAAADI. This CDR3 has 15 residues. Here the CDR3 reads CASSDVGVGSYEQYF. DNA for the CDR3: TGCGCCAGCAGTGACGTAGGGGTTGGGTCCTACGAGCAGTACTTC.

Here the CDR3 reads CASSWGLAGERETQYF. The CDR3 nucleotides read TGTGCCAGCAGCTGGGGACTAGCGGGAGAAAGGGAGACCCAGTACTTC. This rearrangement joins TRBV11-1 to TRBJ2-5; 14 bases are a match to TRBD2. Germline CDR1 is SGHAT and CDR2 is FQDESV (reference sequence). CDR3 length: 16 amino acids. The trim removed 4 bases at V and 5 bases at J, leaving 6 bases unmatched.

The V call is TRBV5-1, the J call TRBJ2-2, with D uncertain. V lost 1 base to trimming and J lost 0 bases, with 7 bases between them. Germline CDR1 SGHRS, CDR2 YFSETQ. The CDR3 runs to 15 residues. CDR3 in amino acids: CASSLWQTNTGELFF. The CDR3 DNA follows: TGCGCCAGCAGCTTGTGGCAGACGAACACCGGGGAGCTGTTTTTT.

V usage is TRBV19 and J usage is TRBJ2-3; D uncertain. Trimming left V 5 bases short and J 0 bases short, with 9 bases between. The CDR3 runs to 14 residues. Germline V gives CDR1 LNHDA, CDR2 SQIVND (reference sequence). The CDR3 sequence: CASSSEHSTDTQYF. CDR3 DNA sequence: TGTGCCAGTAGTTCGGAGCATAGCACAGATACGCAGTATTTT. Looking up the rest from reference TRBV19 and TRBJ2-3 gives the full variable domain: DGGITQSPKYLFRKEGQNVTLSCEQNLNHDAMYWYRQDPGQGLRLIYYSQIVNDFQKGDIAEGYSVSREKKESFPLTVTSAQKNPTAFYLCASSSEHSTDTQYFGPGTRLTVL.

The rearrangement links TRBV28 to TRBJ2-3, with 10 bases matching TRBD1. V trimming: 6 bases; J trimming: 5 bases; junction bases outside the gene matches: 5. The CDR3 sequence is 14 residues long. Germline V gives CDR1 MDHEN, CDR2 SYDVKM. The CDR3 loop reads CASRATGGLDTQYF. For the CDR3, the DNA is TGTGCCAGCAGGGCGACAGGGGGCTTAGATACGCAGTATTTT.

The chain couples TRBV6-5 to TRBJ2-2; D is ambiguous. This CDR3 is 12 amino acids long. The germline V and J ends were trimmed by 7 bases and 0 bases, with 3 bases remaining between them. Germline V gene data show CDR1 as MNHEY and CDR2 as SVGAGI. Written as DNA, the CDR3 is TGTGCCAGCACACCGAACACCGGGGAGCTGTTTTTT. Its translation: CASTPNTGELFF.

The chain recombines TRBV19 with TRBJ2-7; D ambiguous. The CDR3 is 15 residues long. Trimming took off 1 base at V and 7 bases at J, with 17 bases between the two ends. Germline V gene sequence: CDR1 LNHDA, CDR2 SQIVND (reference sequence). The DNA for the CDR3 is TGTGCCAGTAGTATAGGGGCCACCGGATTGCGTGAGCAGTACTTC. Protein product: CASSIGATGLREQYF.

This chain links TRBV7-3 with TRBJ1-1, with no clear D. The CDR3 spans 14 residues. V shed 4 bases and J shed 4 bases, with 13 bases lying between them. The germline gives CDR1 SGHTA, CDR2 FQGTGA. The CDR3 DNA follows: TGTGCCAGCAGCTCCTTCGGGGTTGGCACTGAAGCTTTCTTT. This encodes CASSSFGVGTEAFF. The full variable domain, completed using reference TRBV7-3 and TRBJ1-1, is GAGVSQTPSNKVTEKGKYVELRCDPISGHTALYWYRQSLGQGPEFLIYFQGTGAADDSGLPNDRFFAVRPEGSVSTLKIQRTERGDSAVYLCASSSFGVGTEAFFGQGTRLTVV.

This clone came up once. The chain employs TRBV7-3 and TRBJ2-3; D is undetermined. The germline CDR1 and CDR2 sequences are SGHTA and FQGTGA. CDR3 length: 15 amino acids. V was trimmed by 4 bases and J by 1 base, leaving 12 bases between them. In nucleotides, the CDR3 is TGTGCCAGCAGCTCCAGGTCGTCGGGCACAGATACGCAGTATTTT. As protein: CASSSRSSGTDTQYF.

This chain joins TRBV20-1 and TRBJ2-7, with D unresolved. Germline V gene data show CDR1 as DFQATT and CDR2 as SNEGSKA (reference sequence). This CDR3 spans 11 amino acids. The V gene lost 1 base and the J gene lost 1 base, with 2 bases spanning the gap. The CDR3 bases are TGCAGTGCTAGAGTATCCTACGAGCAGTACTTC. Protein: CSARVSYEQYF.

The chain joins TRBV13 to TRBJ1-4; 11 positions match TRBD1. This CDR3 comprises 16 residues. Germline loops: CDR1 PRHDT, CDR2 FYEKMQ (reference sequence). J lost 7 bases, V lost 5 bases, and 9 bases had no gene match. CDR3 amino acids: CASSNAGTGGTEKLFF. As DNA, the CDR3 is TGTGCCAGCAGCAACGCCGGGACAGGGGGGACTGAAAAACTGTTTTTT.

The chain couples TRBV4-3 to TRBJ2-1, with no clear D. The V and J ends lost 4 bases and 9 bases respectively, with 10 bases between them. This CDR3 comprises 12 residues. Germline assignment: CDR1 LGHNA and CDR2 YSLEER. CDR3 sequence (DNA): TGCGCCAGCAGCCCGGTGGGCGGTGAGCAGTTCTTC. This codes for CASSPVGGEQFF.

The rearrangement uses TRBV19 and TRBJ1-1; D gene ambiguous. CDR3 length equals 13 residues. The V end lost 7 bases, the J end lost 1 base, and 10 bases lay between the germline ends. Germline V gives CDR1 LNHDA, CDR2 SQIVND (reference sequence). CDR3 sequence reads: CASIPSGNTEAFF. CDR3 bases: TGTGCCAGTATTCCATCTGGGAACACTGAAGCTTTCTTT.

The chain's CDR3 is CASSLSGSMGNQPQHF. Written as DNA, the CDR3 is TGTGCCAGCAGCCTATCCGGCAGCATGGGCAATCAGCCCCAGCATTTT. The chain is built from TRBV7-2 and TRBJ1-5; D gene unclear. CDR1 is SGHTA and CDR2 is FQGNSA in the germline V gene. CDR3 length: 16 residues. Trimming cost V 5 bases and J 2 bases, with 16 bases left between them.

The V and J genes are TRBV19 and TRBJ2-7; D is perhaps TRBD1 or TRBD2 (5 bases each). Trimming removed 4 bases at V and 3 bases at J, with 19 bases between. Germline-derived CDR1 and CDR2 are LNHDA and SQIVND (reference sequence). The CDR3 totals 16 residues. The chain's CDR3 is CASSSEGQADYYEQYF. In DNA form, the CDR3 reads TGTGCCAGTAGTAGCGAGGGGCAGGCGGATTACTACGAGCAGTACTTC.

The chain couples TRBV27 to TRBJ2-6; D remains ambiguous. This CDR3 contains 15 residues. V was pared by 3 bases and J by 4 bases, with 10 bases between. The germline V gene has CDR1 MNHEY and CDR2 SMNVEV (reference sequence). The CDR3 nucleotides are TGTGCCAGCAGTTTTAGACTGCTCGGGGCCAACGTCCTGACTTTC. As protein: CASSFRLLGANVLTF.

This clone was seen a few times. The V and J genes are TRBV19 and TRBJ2-3; D is undetermined. V dropped 3 bases and J dropped 4 bases, with 8 bases sitting between them. Germline-derived CDR1 and CDR2 are LNHDA and SQIVND (reference sequence). This CDR3 is built from 13 residues. DNA for the CDR3: TGTGCCAGTAGTATCTGGGTTTCAGATACGCAGTATTTT. Amino acids: CASSIWVSDTQYF.

The V gene is TRBV6-2 or TRBV6-3, the J gene TRBJ2-3; D remains ambiguous. This CDR3 has 13 residues. Trimming took 6 bases from V and 0 from J, leaving 7 bases between them. Germline CDR1 MNHEY, CDR2 SVGEGT. The CDR3 loop is CASSAKSTDTQYF. DNA of the CDR3: TGTGCCAGCAGCGCAAAGAGCACAGATACGCAGTATTTT.

The chain is built from TRBV25-1 and TRBJ1-3; D gene ambiguous. With 9 bases removed from V and 0 bases from J, the gap between germline ends came to 12 bases. This CDR3 has 14 residues. Germline V gene lookup returns CDR1 MGHDK and CDR2 SYGVNS. CDR3 loop: CASTPGNSGNTIYF. The CDR3 DNA follows: TGTGCCAGTACGCCTGGGAACTCTGGAAACACCATATATTTT. Based on the CDR3 plus reference TRBV25-1 and TRBJ1-3, the full variable domain is EADIYQTPRYLVIGTGKKITLECSQTMGHDKMYWYQQDPGMELHLIHYSYGVNSTEKGDLSSESTVSRIRTEHFPLTLESARPSHTSQYLCASTPGNSGNTIYFGEGSWLTVV.

V is TRBV7-3 and J is TRBJ2-7, with D unresolved. The CDR3 contains 13 residues. V was trimmed by 1 base and J by 6 bases, leaving 10 bases between them. Germline V lookup: CDR1 SGHTA, CDR2 FQGTGA. The CDR3 region is CASSLNGFSEQYF. The CDR3 bases are TGTGCCAGCAGCTTAAACGGGTTCTCCGAGCAGTACTTC.

This clone was observed once. The V call is TRBV28, the J call TRBJ1-5; 7 bases line up with TRBD1. Germline CDR1 is MDHEN and CDR2 is SYDVKM. V shed 4 bases, J shed 2 bases, and the junction held 11 bases outside the gene matches. The CDR3 contains 17 residues. Here the CDR3 reads CASSSSTGQFGNQPQHF. The DNA of the CDR3 is TGTGCCAGCAGTTCCTCGACAGGGCAGTTCGGCAATCAGCCCCAGCATTTT.

This clone was observed a single time. The rearrangement joins TRBV7-2 to TRBJ1-2; D perhaps matches TRBD1 (6 bases). Germline V gene data show CDR1 as SGHTA and CDR2 as FQGNSA. CDR3 length: 13 residues. Trimming shortened V by 2 bases and J by 6 bases, and 10 bases separated the two germline ends. The CDR3 DNA reads as TGTGCCAGCAGCTTATACGGGGGCGATGGCTACACCTTC. This translates into CASSLYGGDGYTF.